Below are 20 T cell receptor beta chains sequenced from a single sample in a study of cytomegalovirus exposure and HLA in healthy donors. Primers included in the PCR were 60 Vbeta and 13 Jbeta primers. Some clones are missing from TCRdb's copy, which holds only in-frame ones; the method was immunoSEQ multiplex PCR. The table lists under 200,000 clones, roughly 80% of them singletons. Sequences were obtained from PBMCs. The receptors here all came from a male donor in good health and CMV-seropositive.

Regarding this clone: An end of the junction differs from the germline gene, which may be a read error. V and J are TRBV7-9 and TRBJ2-4; possible D gene TRBD2, 5 bases. CDR1 and CDR2 (germline): SEHNR, FQNEAQ (reference sequence). The CDR3 consists of 12 residues. The chain's CDR3 is CSSSFEGPRYYF. The CDR3 DNA reads as TGTTCCAGCAGCTTTGAGGGTCCCCGCTATTACTTC.

The chain carries TRBV5-1 and TRBJ2-3; 8 bases align to TRBD2. The CDR3 is 16 amino acids. The V segment lost 3 bases and the J segment 5 bases; nucleotides outside the gene matches: 11. Germline V gene sequence: CDR1 SGHRS, CDR2 YFSETQ. The CDR3 loop reads CASSSEPGLGGDTQYF. For the CDR3, the DNA is TGCGCCAGCAGCTCCGAACCGGGACTAGGTGGAGATACGCAGTATTTT.

The rearrangement uses TRBV28 and TRBJ1-6, with a weak D call TRBD1 (6 bases). Trimming shortened V by 2 bases and J by 10 bases, and 12 bases separated the two germline ends. The CDR3 length is 14 residues. Germline V gene data show CDR1 as MDHEN and CDR2 as SYDVKM. DNA for the CDR3: TGTGCCAGCAGTTTAAGGGGGAGGGGGTCACCCCTCCACTTT. It codes for CASSLRGRGSPLHF.

The chain joins TRBV30 to TRBJ1-1, with D unresolved. Germline CDR1 is GTSNPN and CDR2 is SVGIG (reference sequence). V lost 2 bases, J lost 5 bases, and 15 bases lay in between. The CDR3 extends over 14 amino acids. In DNA, the CDR3 is TGTGCCTGGAGTCGGACGGGGTATCGTACTGAAGCTTTCTTT. It is translated as CAWSRTGYRTEAFF.

This clone was seen once. The chain employs TRBV7-2 and TRBJ2-7, with 14 bases identical to TRBD2. From germline, CDR1 is SGHTA and CDR2 FQGNSA. V lost 4 bases, J lost 9 bases, and 8 bases stayed unmatched. This CDR3 has 15 residues. The DNA for the CDR3 is TGTGCCAGCAGCTCCGAGGGGACTAGCGGGAGAGGGCAGTACTTC. This translates into CASSSEGTSGRGQYF.

This clone was observed a few times. The chain combines TRBV2 with TRBJ2-7, with D unresolved. This CDR3 has 14 residues. The germline gives CDR1 SNHLY, CDR2 FYNNEI. V was clipped by 7 bases and J by 3 bases, with 16 bases between them. CDR3 in DNA: TGTGCCAGCAAGAGGTTGATAAGCCTCTACGAGCAGTACTTC. Residues: CASKRLISLYEQYF.

This chain links TRBV27 with TRBJ2-3, with D maybe TRBD2 (6 bases). CDR3 length equals 12 residues. CDR1 and CDR2 from the germline V gene are MNHEY and SMNVEV (reference sequence). With 8 bases removed from V and 5 bases from J, the gap between germline ends came to 11 bases. The CDR3 region has the DNA TGTGCCAGCGGGAGGTTGATAGATACGCAGTATTTT. Its protein product is CASGRLIDTQYF.

The rearrangement uses TRBV2 and TRBJ2-7, with 14 bases lining up with TRBD2. V trimming: 7 bases; J trimming: 2 bases; junction bases outside the gene matches: 7. The germline CDR1 and CDR2 sequences are SNHLY and FYNNEI. The CDR3 extends over 16 amino acids. CDR3 protein: CASIPGTSGSPYEQYF. Here the CDR3 DNA reads TGTGCCAGCATACCCGGGACTAGCGGGAGTCCCTACGAGCAGTACTTC.

The CDR3 spells CASSGLAGYEQYF. The CDR3 nucleotides read TGTGCCAGCAGTGGACTAGCGGGATACGAGCAGTACTTC. V and J are TRBV2 and TRBJ2-7; TRBD2 agrees at 11 bases. The CDR3 runs to 13 residues. V lost 4 bases to trimming and J lost 4 bases; unmatched junction nucleotides: 0. Germline CDR1 SNHLY, CDR2 FYNNEI. The entire variable domain, with the rest obtained from reference TRBV2 and TRBJ2-7, is as follows: EPEVTQTPSHQVTQMGQEVILRCVPISNHLYFYWYRQILGQKVEFLVSFYNNEISEKSEIFDDQFSVERPDGSNFTLKIRSTKLEDSAMYFCASSGLAGYEQYFGPGTRLTVT.

The gene calls are TRBV5-6 and TRBJ1-6, with D possibly being TRBD1 (6 bases). The CDR3 has 15 residues. CDR1 and CDR2 (germline): SGHDT, YYEEEE. V shed 4 bases and J shed 6 bases, with 14 bases lying between them. In DNA, the CDR3 is TGTGCCAGCAGCGCGACGGGGGGCGTTAATTCACCCCTCCACTTT. It is translated as CASSATGGVNSPLHF.

The chain carries TRBV6-6 and TRBJ2-1, with 11 bases matching TRBD1. Germline CDR1 and CDR2: MNHNY and SVGAGI (reference sequence). This CDR3 has 15 residues. The J segment lost 8 bases and the V segment lost 2 bases, leaving 5 bases of the junction unmatched. CDR3 bases: TGTGCCAGCAGTTACGGACAGGGGGCAGGGGATGAGCAGTTCTTC. Translation gives CASSYGQGAGDEQFF.

On this clone: The junction shows a germline mismatch at one end, possibly a read error. The rearrangement joins TRBV7-9 to TRBJ2-2; 9 positions match TRBD1. The CDR3 contains 15 residues. From germline, CDR1 is SEHNR and CDR2 FQNEAQ (reference sequence). The CDR3 is CSSSLRDRETGELFF. For the CDR3, the DNA is TGTTCCAGCAGCTTAAGGGACAGGGAAACCGGGGAGCTGTTTTTT.

The rearrangement joins TRBV18 to TRBJ1-3; 7 bases map to TRBD1. Germline values: CDR1 KGHSH, CDR2 LQKENI. This CDR3 contains 20 residues. Germline trimming cut 3 bases from V and 0 bases from J; bases unmatched to any gene: 17. The CDR3: CASSPPNRDSHISSGNTIYF. The CDR3 nucleotides are TGTGCCAGCTCACCCCCTAACCGGGACAGCCATATCAGCTCTGGAAACACCATATATTTT.

This clone appeared a few times. V gene TRBV5-1 combines with J gene TRBJ1-2; D is undetermined. CDR3 length: 13 amino acids. Germline lookup yields CDR1 SGHRS and CDR2 YFSETQ. Trimming pared 4 bases from V and 7 bases from J, leaving 14 bases between. As DNA, the CDR3 is TGCGCCAGCAGCCAGACTCTCACTGGTGGCTACACCTTC. It specifies CASSQTLTGGYTF.

The genes are TRBV6-5 and TRBJ2-7; TRBD2 matches at 7 bases. V lost 4 bases to trimming and J lost 4 bases; unmatched junction nucleotides: 10. The CDR3 runs to 15 residues. The V gene's germline CDR1 is MNHEY and CDR2 SVGAGI. CDR3 sequence: CASSWGAAGVYEQYF. The DNA of the CDR3 is TGTGCCAGCAGTTGGGGAGCGGCGGGGGTTTACGAGCAGTACTTC.

The chain recombines TRBV7-5 with TRBJ2-7; the table gives TRBD1 as D, unverified against the DNA. TRBV7-5 corresponds to a pseudogene. This CDR3 has 14 amino acids. This CDR3 reads CARSLGQDDHEQYF. The CDR3, as DNA: TGTGCCAGAAGCTTAGGACAGGATGACCACGAGCAGTACTTC.

The V and J genes are TRBV7-3 and TRBJ2-2, with TRBD1 matching over 8 bases. This CDR3 has 17 amino acids. The junction had 11 bases not matched to a gene; V was cut back by 2 bases and J by 6 bases. Germline V gene sequence: CDR1 SGHTA, CDR2 FQGTGA. The CDR3 DNA reads TGTGCCAGCAGCTTATTAGGGGGGACAGGTATCGCCGGGGAGCTGTTTTTT. Its protein product is CASSLLGGTGIAGELFF.

The chain is built from TRBV6-5 and TRBJ2-7; tentative D call: TRBD2 (7 bases). Germline V lookup: CDR1 MNHEY, CDR2 SVGAGI. The ends were cut back, 7 bases at V and 6 bases at J, with 16 bases in the middle. The CDR3 totals 13 residues. CDR3 bases: TGTGCCAGCACCCGAGGGGGGGGGCGCGAGCAGTACTTC. Translated: CASTRGGGREQYF.

The chain carries TRBV2 and TRBJ2-1; possible D gene TRBD2, 5 bases. The ends were cut back, 2 bases at V and 0 bases at J, with 14 bases in the middle. This CDR3 region has 17 residues. The germline CDR1 and CDR2 sequences are SNHLY and FYNNEI. For the CDR3, the DNA is TGTGCCAGCAGTGAATATCCCGGGAAAAGCTCCTACAATGAGCAGTTCTTC. This gives the protein CASSEYPGKSSYNEQFF.

This clone was seen just once. The J gene is TRBJ2-1, the V gene TRBV7-2; 7 bases fit TRBD1. V trimming: 10 bases; J trimming: 0 bases; junction bases outside the gene matches: 9. The CDR3 covers 15 residues. CDR1 and CDR2 (germline): SGHTA, FQGNSA. CDR3 in DNA: TGTGCCACTACAGGGGCCGCGAGCTCCTACAATGAGCAGTTCTTC. As protein: CATTGAASSYNEQFF.